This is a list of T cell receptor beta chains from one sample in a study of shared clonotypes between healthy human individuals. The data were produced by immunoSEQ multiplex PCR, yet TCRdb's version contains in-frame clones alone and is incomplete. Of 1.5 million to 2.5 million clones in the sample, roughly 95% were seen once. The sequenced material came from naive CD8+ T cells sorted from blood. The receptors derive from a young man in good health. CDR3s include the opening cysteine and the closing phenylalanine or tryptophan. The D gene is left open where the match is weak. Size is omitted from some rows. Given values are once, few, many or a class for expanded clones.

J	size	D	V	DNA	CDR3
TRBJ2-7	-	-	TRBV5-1	TGCGCCAGCAGCTTGGAACGTTCCGGAACGTCCTGGGAGCAGTACTTC	CASSLERSGTSWEQYF
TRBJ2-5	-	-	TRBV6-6	TGTGCCAGCAGTTATGGGGGCACACAAGAGACCCAGTACTTC	CASSYGGTQETQYF
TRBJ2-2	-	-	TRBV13	TGTGCCAGCAGCTCAAAGACAGTAAACACCGGGGAGCTGTTTTTT	CASSSKTVNTGELFF
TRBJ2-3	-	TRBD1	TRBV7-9	TGTGCCAGCAGCGTAACAGGGGGCGCGACAGATACGCAGTATTTT	CASSVTGGATDTQYF
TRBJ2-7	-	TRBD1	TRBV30	TGTGCCTGGAGTGCATTGGACAGGGAGGTGCCTTCCTACGAGCAGTACTTC	CAWSALDREVPSYEQYF
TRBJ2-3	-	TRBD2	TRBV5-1	TGCGCCAGCAGCTTAAGCGGGGGCACAGATACGCAGTATTTT	CASSLSGGTDTQYF
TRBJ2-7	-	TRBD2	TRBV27	TGTGCCAGCAGTTCTCTCGCCGGGACTAGGGCCTACGAGCAGTACTTC	CASSSLAGTRAYEQYF
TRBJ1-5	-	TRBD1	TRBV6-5	TGTGCCAGCAGCTATACAGGGGATGGTCAGCCCCAGCATTTT	CASSYTGDGQPQHF
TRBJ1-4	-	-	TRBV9	TGTGCCAGCAGCTCGATGTCGGATGGAAAACTGTTTTTT	CASSSMSDGKLFF
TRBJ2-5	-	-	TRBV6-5	TGTGCCAGCAGTTACACCGGGGGAACCCAAGAGACCCAGTACTTC	CASSYTGGTQETQYF
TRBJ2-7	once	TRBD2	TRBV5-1	TGCGCCAGCAGCTTGGCCGGGGGGTTCGCGGGAGTGTTATACGAGCAGTACTTC	CASSLAGGFAGVLYEQYF
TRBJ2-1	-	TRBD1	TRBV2	TGTGCCAGCAGTGGGACAGGGTACAATGAGCAGTTCTTC	CASSGTGYNEQFF
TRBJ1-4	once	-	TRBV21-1	TGTGCCAGCAACCCACCGAGACCCGGAGGCGAAAAACTGTTTTTT	CASNPPRPGGEKLFF
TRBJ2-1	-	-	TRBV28	TGTGCCAGCAGTCCCCCGGGGGCCAATTACAATGAGCAGTTCTTC	CASSPPGANYNEQFF
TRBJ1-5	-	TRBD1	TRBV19	TGTGCCAGTAGGGACAGGGATGGGGAGGGCAATCAGCCCCAGCATTTT	CASRDRDGEGNQPQHF
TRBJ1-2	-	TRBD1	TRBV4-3	TGCGCCAGCAGCCAGGGACAGGGGGCTGTCTATGGCTACACCTTC	CASSQGQGAVYGYTF
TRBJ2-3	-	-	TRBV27	TGTGCCAGCAGTTTATCGGTGGCACCCTACACAGATACGCAGTATTTT	CASSLSVAPYTDTQYF
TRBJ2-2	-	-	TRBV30	TGTGCCTGGAGTGTGGGGGGCCTCGGCGGGGAGCTGTTTTTT	CAWSVGGLGGELFF
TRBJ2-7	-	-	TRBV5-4	TGTGCCAGCAGCTCCCTTTACGAGCAGTACTTC	CASSSLYEQYF
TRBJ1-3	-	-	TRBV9	TGTGCCAGCAGCGTGGGTGGGGGTACCTCTGGAAACACCATATATTTT	CASSVGGGTSGNTIYF
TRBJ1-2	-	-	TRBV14	TGTGCCAGCAGCCAAGGTTCTCAGGGCCCACCAGCCTATGGCTACACCTTC	CASSQGSQGPPAYGYTF
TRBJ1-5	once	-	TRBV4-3	TGCGCCAGCAGCCAAGGGTTGTTACAGGGCGTCAATCAGCCCCAGCATTTT	CASSQGLLQGVNQPQHF
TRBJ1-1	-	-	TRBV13	TGTGCCAGCAGCTTTCTAGAGAACAACGAAGCTTTCTTT	CASSFLENNEAFF
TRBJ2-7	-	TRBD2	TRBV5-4	TGTGCCAGCGTCGGACCTGGGCTAGCGGGAGGAGGGTACGAGCAGTACTTC	CASVGPGLAGGGYEQYF
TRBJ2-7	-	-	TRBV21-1	TGTGCCAGCAGCTCCCTGGACAGGGACTCCCCCTACGAGCAGTACTTC	CASSSLDRDSPYEQYF
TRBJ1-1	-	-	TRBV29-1	TGCAGCGTTGAAGATCTTCATTCGGGGTTACCTGAAGCTTTCTTT	CSVEDLHSGLPEAFF
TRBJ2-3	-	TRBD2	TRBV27	TGTGCCAGCACGGGGGGGGCCCAAGGGTCAGATACGCAGTATTTT	CASTGGAQGSDTQYF
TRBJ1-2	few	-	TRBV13	TGTGCCAGCAGCTTAGAGGGAGGAGATGGCTACACCTTC	CASSLEGGDGYTF
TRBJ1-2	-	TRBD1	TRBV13	TGTGCCAGCAGTTTCCTGACAGGGAGAGATGGCTACACCTTC	CASSFLTGRDGYTF
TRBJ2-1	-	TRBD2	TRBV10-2	TGCGCCAGCAGTGTAATAGCGGGAGGAAGGAATGAGCAGTTCTTC	CASSVIAGGRNEQFF
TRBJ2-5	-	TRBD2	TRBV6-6	TGTGCCAGCAGTCTCGGGACTAGTTCTCAAGAGACCCAGTACTTC	CASSLGTSSQETQYF
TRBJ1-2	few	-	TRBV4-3	TGCGCCAGCAGCCAAGGAATTACAGGGCTTAACTATGGCTACACCTTC	CASSQGITGLNYGYTF
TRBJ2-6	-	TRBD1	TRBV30	TGTGCCTGGGAGGGGACAGGATCATGGTCTGGGGCCAACGTCCTGACTTTC	CAWEGTGSWSGANVLTF
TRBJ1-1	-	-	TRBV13	TGTGCCAGCAGCCATAGGACAGAGTCGAACACTGAAGCTTTCTTT	CASSHRTESNTEAFF
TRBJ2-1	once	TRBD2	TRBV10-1	TGCGCCAGCAGTGATCTACCGGGACTAGCGGGTAGGAGCTCCTACAATGAGCAGTTCTTC	CASSDLPGLAGRSSYNEQFF
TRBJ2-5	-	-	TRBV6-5	TGTGCCAGCAGCCGGGCGGTCTGGGGGGAGACCCAGTACTTC	CASSRAVWGETQYF
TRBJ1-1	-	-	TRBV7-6	TGTGCCAGCAGCTTAGCCCGGGAGGGGGGCACTGAAGCTTTCTTT	CASSLAREGGTEAFF